Below, one T cell receptor (beta chain) is given with its context. These data belong to a study of blood T cell repertoires in COVID-19. Study-wide context: Some COVID-19 samples were acute and others convalescent; all came from the United States, Italy and Spain. In each case, the material was cDNA or gDNA derived from T cells, B-cell-depleted T cells, or PBMCs.

Some clones are missing from TCRdb's copy, which holds only in-frame ones; the method was immunoSEQ multiplex PCR. Of a few hundred thousand clones in the sample, approximately 80% were seen once. Trimming removed 1 base from V and 1 base from J; junction bases left unmatched: 4. CDR3 length equals 17 residues. The V gene's germline CDR1 is SGHTA and CDR2 FQGNSA. This receptor was identified in an elderly woman with active or convalescent COVID-19. The V call is TRBV7-2, the J call TRBJ2-4, with 10 bases matching TRBD1. Sequencing was carried out using peripheral blood. CDR3 in amino acids: CASSLVGGQGAKNIQYF. The CDR3 bases are TGTGCCAGCAGCTTAGTAGGGGGACAGGGGGCCAAAAACATTCAGTACTTC.